This T cell receptor beta chain was sequenced in a study of blood T cell repertoires in COVID-19. Study context: Spain, Italy and the United States supplied samples that represented acute and convalescent COVID-19. T cells, B-cell-depleted T cells, or PBMCs supplied cDNA or gDNA.

This clone came up many times. Trimming left V 4 bases short and J 1 base short, with 7 bases between. There are 14 residues in the CDR3. Germline values: CDR1 LGHDT, CDR2 YNNKEL (reference sequence). In the original processing: Scientists estimated how many nucleated cells there were by amplifying reference gene primers. The repertoire was sequenced with immunoSEQ multiplex PCR; TCRdb's copy has only in-frame clones and lacks some. V, J and clone size are those of that table, while D and trimming were read from the DNA. Of more than 85,000 clones listed, approximately 84% are singletons. The sequence came from a human donor in a cohort sampled during active COVID-19. The V call is TRBV3-1 (or the pseudogene TRBV3-2), the J call TRBJ2-2; D uncertain. Sequenced sample: peripheral blood. The CDR3 DNA reads as TGTGCCAGCAGCCCGAGTGGGAACACCGGGGAGCTGTTTTTT. This codes for CASSPSGNTGELFF.